The 15 T cell receptor beta chains presented below share a single source sample, sequenced in a study of CD8+ T cells in alopecia areata. Documented treatment: oral pan-JAK inhibitor, 5-10 mg twice daily. Once RNA had been extracted, it was reverse transcribed into cDNA to act as the sequencing template. Measured with immunoSEQ multiplex PCR; TCRdb has only the in-frame clones, and not every one. The sample has approximately 160,000 clones, 55% to 75% seen once. Sample: CD4+ T cells sorted from blood, taken at week 24, from a patient treated with tofacitinib. The receptors here all came from a human donor with alopecia areata.

V usage is TRBV29-1 and J usage is TRBJ2-7; 8 bases agree with TRBD1. The V and J ends lost 6 bases and 1 base, in that order; junction bases with no gene match: 11. The CDR3 covers 15 residues. CDR1 and CDR2 (germline): SQVTM, ANQGSEA. The CDR3 DNA sequence: TGCAGCGTCTACCAGAGGCAGGGGGCGTCCTACGAGCAGTACTTC. Translation: CSVYQRQGASYEQYF.

The chain links TRBV5-1 to TRBJ2-5, with TRBD2 identical over 10 bases. This CDR3 region has 16 residues. Germline V gene sequence: CDR1 SGHRS, CDR2 YFSETQ. The V gene end was trimmed by 6 bases and the J gene end by 2 bases; junction bases not matched to a gene: 10. CDR3 sequence (DNA): TGCGCCAGCACCCCCGGGGTAGCGGGGGGTCAAGAGACCCAGTACTTC. This translates into CASTPGVAGGQETQYF. The variable domain in full, completed from reference TRBV5-1 and TRBJ2-5, reads KAGVTQTPRYLIKTRGQQVTLSCSPISGHRSVSWYQQTPGQGLQFLFEYFSETQRNKGNFPGRFSGRQFSNSRSEMNVSTLELGDSALYLCASTPGVAGGQETQYFGPGTRLLVL.

This chain links TRBV5-8 with TRBJ2-5; 10 bases agree with TRBD2. CDR3 size: 14 residues. Losses at the gene ends were 1 base for V and 7 bases for J; bases not matched to a gene: 4. The V gene's germline CDR1 is SGHTS and CDR2 YDEGEE. CDR3 region: CASSLLAGEVTQYF. In DNA form, the CDR3 reads TGTGCCAGCAGCTTGCTAGCGGGGGAGGTGACCCAGTACTTC. The full variable domain, rest sourced from reference TRBV5-8 and TRBJ2-5, is EAGVTQSPTHLIKTRGQQATLRCSPISGHTSVYWYQQALGLGLQFLLWYDEGEERNRGNFPPRFSGRQFPNYSSELNVNALELEDSALYLCASSLLAGEVTQYFGPGTRLLVL.

The chain joins TRBV18 to TRBJ2-7; 10 positions match TRBD1. The V segment lost 1 base and the J segment 3 bases; nucleotides outside the gene matches: 3. Per the germline V gene, CDR1 is KGHSH and CDR2 is LQKENI. The CDR3 has 15 residues. The CDR3 nucleotides read TGTGCCAGCTCACCACTTGGGACAGGGGACTACGAGCAGTACTTC. This translates into CASSPLGTGDYEQYF.

Concerning this clone: Other DNA sequences in this sample translate to the same CDR3. The gene calls are TRBV29-1 and TRBJ1-2; tentatively, D is TRBD1 (5 bases). The ends were cut back, 4 bases at V and 2 bases at J, with 8 bases in the middle. Looked up from germline, CDR1 is SQVTM and CDR2 is ANQGSEA. The CDR3 contains 12 residues. As DNA, the CDR3 is TGCAGCGTTGTTGAGGGGAACTATGGCTACACCTTC. As protein: CSVVEGNYGYTF.

The chain recombines TRBV6-1 with TRBJ1-2; no reliable D call. Germline V gene sequence: CDR1 MNHNS, CDR2 SASEGT. Trimming took off 3 bases at V and 8 bases at J, with 13 bases between the two ends. The CDR3 totals 13 residues. The CDR3 bases are TGTGCCAGCAGTGAGACCCCGCTCGACGGCTACACCTTC. Translated, it gives CASSETPLDGYTF.

The rearrangement joins TRBV25-1 to TRBJ1-1; D gene unclear. Germline V gives CDR1 MGHDK, CDR2 SYGVNS. The CDR3 covers 14 residues. V dropped 5 bases and J dropped 1 base, with 11 bases sitting between them. CDR3 residues: CASSPNLQNTEAFF. CDR3 nucleotide sequence: TGTGCCAGCAGTCCGAATTTACAGAACACTGAAGCTTTCTTT.

This CDR3 reads CASSLDPQRTNTEAFF. CDR3 sequence (DNA): TGCGCCAGCAGCTTAGACCCCCAAAGGACGAACACTGAAGCTTTCTTT. The chain couples TRBV5-1 to TRBJ1-1; no reliable D call. CDR3 length equals 16 residues. From germline, CDR1 is SGHRS and CDR2 YFSETQ. The ends were cut back, 2 bases at V and 1 base at J, with 15 bases in the middle.

The rearrangement joins TRBV30 to TRBJ1-1; D is uncertain. CDR1 and CDR2 from the germline V gene are GTSNPN and SVGIG (reference sequence). CDR3 length equals 13 residues. V was trimmed by 0 bases and J by 2 bases, leaving 7 bases between them. CDR3: CAWSVQRNTEAFF. CDR3 nucleotide sequence: TGTGCCTGGAGTGTACAGAGAAACACTGAAGCTTTCTTT.

As DNA, the CDR3 is TGCAGCGGAGTACCGGGACAGGTCAGGTCGGAGACCCAGTACTTC. It is translated as CSGVPGQVRSETQYF. The rearrangement joins TRBV29-1 to TRBJ2-5; 8 positions match TRBD1. Germline assignment: CDR1 SQVTM and CDR2 ANQGSEA. After removal of 7 bases from V and 5 bases from J, the junction contained 15 bases not matched to a gene. CDR3 length: 15 amino acids.

The DNA of the CDR3 is TGTGCCAGCAGAAGACAAAATTCACCCCTCCACTTT. It is translated as CASRRQNSPLHF. The J gene is TRBJ1-6, the V gene TRBV2; D ambiguous. The V gene lost 6 bases and the J gene lost 7 bases, with 7 bases spanning the gap. Germline CDR1 is SNHLY and CDR2 is FYNNEI. This CDR3 is 12 amino acids long. The variable domain in full, with the rest retrieved from reference TRBV2 and TRBJ1-6, is EPEVTQTPSHQVTQMGQEVILRCVPISNHLYFYWYRQILGQKVEFLVSFYNNEISEKSEIFDDQFSVERPDGSNFTLKIRSTKLEDSAMYFCASRRQNSPLHFGNGTRLTVT.

This chain joins TRBV4-2 and TRBJ2-5; D is possibly TRBD2 (5 bases). Trimming took off 4 bases at V and 3 bases at J, with 12 bases between the two ends. Germline V CDR1 and CDR2: LGHNA, YNFKEQ. This CDR3 spans 14 amino acids. The CDR3 loop is CASSPERWEETQYF. CDR3 sequence (DNA): TGTGCCAGCAGCCCCGAGCGGTGGGAAGAGACCCAGTACTTC.

The chain is built from TRBV15 and TRBJ2-5; no clear D. The germline V and J ends were trimmed by 0 bases and 1 base, with 6 bases remaining between them. Per germline, CDR1 LNHNV and CDR2 YYDKDF (reference sequence). The CDR3 contains 14 residues. The CDR3, as DNA: TGTGCCACCAGCAGAGATAGGCCCCAAGAGACCCAGTACTTC. Amino acid sequence: CATSRDRPQETQYF.

This clone was counted between two and nine times. Here the CDR3 DNA reads TGTGCCAGCAACCGAGCAAGCAGGACATCCTACGAGCAGTACTTC. It is translated as CASNRASRTSYEQYF. The chain uses TRBV21-1 and TRBJ2-7; the D call TRBD1 from the table was never checked on the DNA. TRBV21-1 is reported as a pseudogene. This CDR3 has 15 residues.

The gene calls are TRBV4-1 and TRBJ2-7; weak D call: TRBD2 (5 bases). This CDR3 has 15 amino acids. Trimming stripped 0 bases from V and 3 bases from J, with 12 bases between. Germline values: CDR1 MGHRA, CDR2 YSYEKL. CDR3 amino acids: CASSQESAGYYEQYF. The DNA of the CDR3 is TGCGCCAGCAGCCAAGAATCGGCGGGTTACTACGAGCAGTACTTC.